Listed here is a single T cell receptor beta chain. This clone showed up just a few times. Its antigen has not been determined. Per-nucleotide qualities are absent, and no much larger clonotype sits a single base away. This entry belongs to a study of cytomegalovirus exposure and HLA in healthy donors (dated by TCRdb to the late 2010s). About the study as a whole: According to an earlier analysis of 587 of the donors, about 190 million T cells yielded 95 million to 140 million unique TCR beta sequences and more than 250 Gb of sequence data. All discovery cohort repertoires had been generated on a single sequencing platform. The study profiled the T cell repertoires of under 850 subjects by immunosequencing and related them to cytomegalovirus serostatus. Rather than using new phenotypic data, the later analysis identified candidate immune exposures from TCR beta sequences and from how often those sequences occurred across donors. Both class I and class II loci were covered by HLA typing, at four-digit resolution. In a later analysis, previously published TCR beta repertoires from some 640 donors were re-analyzed and high-resolution HLA genotyping was added so that TCR occurrence patterns could be studied. In an earlier analysis of around 540 of the donors, high-throughput TCR beta sequencing was used to judge whether each TCR beta V gene segment behaved as functional or pseudogenic. An early release covering 550 to 700 HLA-typed donors comprised about 310 gigabases of sequencing data and around 86 million unique TCR sequences. High-throughput TCR immunosequencing, statistical association of individual TCRs with disease status, and machine learning were combined to predict cytomegalovirus infection status. Alongside the repertoire data, information on donor age, sex, ethnicity and CMV serostatus was compiled. Besides the first cohort of around 700 subjects, a separate validation cohort made up of roughly 120 different subjects was used. Roughly five DR-DQ haplotypes were handled as single units for association and clustering because linkage in the cohort was strong. The study aimed to test whether cataloging public T cell receptors could reveal signatures of past pathogen exposure. Genome-wide SNP genotypes for about 55% of the 666 donors were used in a later genetic analysis, which treated that subset as a discovery cohort. The genetic ancestry cluster associated with self-reported Caucasian donors included 81% of the 300 to 400 genotyped donors. Among about 360 genotyped donors of the cohort, an average of around 240,000 unique TCR beta nucleotide sequences were sequenced per donor, around a sixth of them non-productive. Typing coverage varied by locus: roughly 629-630 donors for A, B, C, DRB1 and DQB1; approximately 500 for DQA1; 600 to 610 for DPA1; approximately 470 for DPB1.

The library relied on the immunoSEQ multiplex PCR assay. A mixture of 60 forward primers for TCR Vbeta segments and 13 reverse primers for TCR Jbeta segments was used in the multiplex PCR. Amplification of the CDR3 region of rearranged TCR beta genes was performed with a multiplex PCR assay on genomic DNA. Amplified TCR beta libraries were sequenced as 87-base-pair reads on the Illumina HiSeq System. In the authors' own workflow: A later analysis counted about 80 million unique TCR beta chains across the 600 to 850 repertoires, and around 9.9 million of these chains were shared by at least two donors. A nearest-neighbor algorithm error-corrected the raw reads and collapsed the reads into unique sequences, merging closely related sequences to remove PCR and sequencing errors. V, D and J gene segments were assigned by aligning CDR3 sequences to IMGT reference sequences. For a sequence to be retained, at least a six-nucleotide match to both a V gene segment and a J gene segment was required. Rearrangements were classified as productive when the CDR3 lacked stop codons and remained in frame with V and J, and all other rearrangements were classified as non-productive. Following IMGT convention, CDR3 was defined as the stretch from the second conserved V-encoded cysteine up to the conserved J-encoded phenylalanine. The earlier analysis of 450 to 750 of the donors excluded any sequence lacking an unambiguous match to a single V gene segment. An earlier analysis of some 500 of the donors classified V segments as functional when productive rearrangements were above 56.7% and as segregating when the standard deviation between donors was above 5%. A statistical classification framework was developed to diagnose cytomegalovirus status using the catalog of TCR beta chain sequences. V and J gene assignment, in a later analysis, came from comparing TCR nucleotide sequences with IMGT/GENE-DB human TR gene sequences. In a later analysis, CDR3 sequences and most-parsimonious VDJ recombination scenarios were assigned using the TCRdist pipeline. In a later analysis, each TCR beta chain was defined by its CDR3 amino acid sequence together with its V-gene family, and reads without a unique V-gene family were excluded. As a way to deal with suspected cross-contamination and a sequencing artifact, a later analysis dropped 450 to 600 nucleotide sequences that were highly shared and had low generation probability. A later analysis calculated a clonal expansion index for each public chain from normalized within-repertoire ranks of inferred template counts. In a later analysis, generation probabilities were computed using a VDJ recombination model fitted to out-of-frame rearrangements, and the results were checked against IGoR. Hypergeometric tests were used in a later analysis to score TCR-TCR, TCR-HLA and TCR-CMV co-occurrence, with a repertoire-size bias correction applied to the TCR pairs. False discovery rates were estimated in a later analysis by permuting HLA or CMV assignments 20 times. In a later analysis, co-occurring TCRs were grouped using DBSCAN, and TCRdist sequence similarity was added for clustering within HLA-allele-positive subsets. Repertoires with fewer than 30,000 or more than 120,000 public chains, plus five repertoires with anomalous nucleotide sharing, were excluded from co-occurrence clustering. Here the immuneACCESS table is served through TCRdb, limited to in-frame sequences with V and J called. Missing clones are a known gap in these copies; in checked studies unresolved V genes cover under half, and the rest lacks a known reason. The V and J calls and the clone size are those of that table, but D and trimming were determined from the DNA. This sample has tens of thousands of clones in its table, and roughly 90% of those were observed once. The ten largest clones capture about 2.5% of the sample.

Spanning cysteine to phenylalanine, the CDR3 consists of 14 amino acids. Only the CDR3 DNA stays, 42 bases, in frame from base 1. Trimming costs V 0 bases and J 7 bases, and their ends lie 11 bases apart. The germline V gene specifies SGDLS as CDR1 and YYNGEE as CDR2. Paper-wide results and their limitations: In a later genetic analysis, fewer N-insertions in productive TCRs were reported among donors in an Asian-associated ancestry cluster than the approximately 710-donor mean. It was suggested by the authors that the approach could potentially be generalized to other disease states and immunological phenotypes. Roughly uniform sequencing depth across donors was assumed in presence/absence analyses, although this assumption may not hold. In this cohort, only TCR beta chains were sequenced, and detectable features were limited by the absence of alpha or paired-chain data. Because some donors lacked HLA typing at each locus, the association tests relied only on the typed subset. In a later analysis, several top co-occurrence clusters were reported to appear linked to parvovirus B19, influenza, CMV and Epstein-Barr virus. In a later analysis, TCR association rates were found to vary across HLA loci, with the most associated TCRs seen for DRB1 alleles and the fewest for HLA-C alleles. In vitro tests confirmed that three of the cytomegalovirus-associated TCR beta chains recognize cytomegalovirus antigens. Some IMGT-functional V segments, including TRBV6-2 and TRBV6-3, could not be distinguished by the 87-base-pair reads and were therefore excluded. Across donors, most TCR sequences were observed very rarely, whereas some public TCRs were present in many individuals. The earlier analysis of fewer than 750 of the donors excluded over 15 rarely observed V segments, including chromosome 9 orphons, because counts were too low. CMV serostatus was the only immune exposure information available for the cohort. A further reported finding was that TCR beta sequences accurately predicted the HLA-A and HLA-B alleles for most subjects in the first cohort. Specific HLA alleles were associated with 15,000 to 20,000 TCR beta sequences at a false discovery rate of 0.05 in a later analysis. When HLA alleles, especially DR and DQ, strongly co-occurred, attributing TCR associations to individual alleles was difficult. The study listed 164 TCR beta chains as associated with cytomegalovirus. In a later analysis, most CMV-associated TCR beta chains were found to appear HLA-restricted, with HLA associations seemingly driven largely by CMV exposure. Cytomegalovirus status was reported to be diagnosed by the classifier with high specificity and sensitivity in both the original and validation cohorts. Compared with equally common non-associated chains, HLA-associated TCR beta chains in a later analysis were more clonally expanded and had lower generation probabilities. Linkage disequilibrium might explain the correlated functional status among segregating V segments, but an unknown experimental factor could not be excluded. A group of highly shared sequence variants was considered likely to be a technical artifact of the sequencing pipeline. In an earlier analysis of approximately 590 of the donors, most TCR beta V segments appeared in productive rearrangements about 90% or about 30% of the time, broadly matching IMGT annotations. V-gene and J-gene trimming of TCR beta chains was associated with a missense DCLRE1C variant in a later genetic analysis, and the association was replicated in an independent cohort.

The cohort comprised fewer than 750 healthy bone marrow donors. All cohort members were sampled while nominally healthy, although unrecorded immune exposures were likely present. The donor tested CMV seronegative, placing the donor among the 300 to 450 seronegative members of the cohort. Every donor gave a peripheral blood sample, and the peripheral blood mononuclear cells from that sample were used for TCR beta sequencing. Genomic DNA extraction from the blood cell samples was performed with the Qiagen DNeasy Blood Extraction Kit. This sequence uses TRBV9 and TRBJ1-5, with the D gene not clear enough to name. Input material: PBMCs. The source of this sequence is a woman aged 18-29 years in good health and CMV-seronegative. The nucleotide sequence reads as follows: TGTGCCAGCAGCGTAGGTCAGGCCGGACAGCCCCAGCATTTT. This is translated as CASSVGQAGQPQHF.